The TCR beta chain under discussion was sequenced for a study of blood T cell repertoires in COVID-19 (TCRdb year 2020). Notes on the research overall: Samples from collaborators originated in the United States, Italy and Spain and spanned both the acute and convalescent phases of COVID-19. The dataset comprised deeply sampled blood TCRbeta repertoires from subjects exposed to, actively infected with, or recovered from COVID-19. Sample metadata almost always included a de-identified subject ID, COVID-19 status, age in years and sex. The material from the prospective study consisted of cDNA or gDNA derived from T cells, B-cell-depleted T cells, or PBMCs. Where available, HLA class I and class II types were taken from metadata supplied by the sample provider and were not determined by assay-based typing. Samples came from the ongoing ImmuneRACE study (first 160 participants) plus 1,254 subjects from 6 global collaborators. The repertoires were released in a freely available public database intended as a resource for research on the immune response to SARS-CoV-2. Study-wide conclusions, independent of this receptor: Clinical and demographic metadata were provided uncurated, with the amount varying by source and participant.

TCRbeta CDR3 regions were amplified from genomic DNA using the immunoSEQ Assay, a bias-controlled multiplex PCR. On the authors' methods: Nucleated cell counts per sample were estimated from amplification of reference gene primers within the assay. To quantify the absolute abundance of each unique TCRbeta CDR3 rearrangement, sequence reads were collapsed and filtered. For each sample, productive Simpson clonality was calculated as the square root of Simpson's diversity index across productive rearrangements. The table comes from immuneACCESS by way of TCRdb, which keeps in-frame sequences with V and J called. Part of the clones is missing from these tables; in studies checked, under half for an unresolved V gene and the rest for unknown reasons. V, J and clone size are those of that table, while D and trimming were read from the DNA. Recorded for this sample are approximately 110,000 clones; about 88% of them occurred a single time. The top ten clones comprise roughly 8.9% of the sample.

Another Seattle source contributed samples from volunteer blood donors who had recovered from COVID-19. Collaborating institutions collected whole blood in K2EDTA tubes following their own protocols. For TCRbeta analysis, collaborators shipped samples as frozen whole blood, isolated PBMCs, or DNA extracted from either of those sample types. Reading the germline V gene gives CDR1 LGHNA and CDR2 YSLEER. V lost 0 bases and J lost 4 bases; the stretch between them is 18 bases long. The CDR3 measures 17 amino acids from cysteine to phenylalanine. The retained sequence is limited to the CDR3, 51 bases, with the frame set at the first base. A note on this clone: Its cognate antigen has yet to be identified. No qualities accompany the bases; no much larger clone lies one base away.

The sequenced sample consisted of peripheral blood. Recombination connected TRBV4-3 to TRBJ2-5; TRBD2 is a weak D gene call, 6 bases matching. The sequence was collected from a woman in her 70s who had recovered from COVID-19. The CDR3: CASSQDPAGLQGETQYF. The nucleotide sequence is TGCGCCAGCAGCCAAGACCCCGCGGGACTCCAAGGAGAGACCCAGTACTTC.